The 27 T cell receptor beta chains below were found in one sample sequenced in a study of T cell changes during pregnancy in multiple sclerosis. This table comes from immunoSEQ multiplex PCR, and its TCRdb copy is limited to in-frame clones, with some not included. The table shows 50,000 to 60,000 clones, with approximately 90% occurring only once. Sample: CD4+ T cells from peripheral blood mononuclear cells, taken in the first trimester of pregnancy. Every receptor here comes from a female donor with multiple sclerosis, enrolled in a pregnancy study.

The chain employs TRBV6-4 and TRBJ2-7, with TRBD1 identical over 10 bases. There are 15 residues in the CDR3. Germline V lookup: CDR1 MRHNA, CDR2 SNTAGT. V lost 2 bases, J lost 5 bases, and 6 bases stayed unmatched. The CDR3 DNA follows: TGTGCCAGCAGTGACACGGGACAGGGGAGGAACGAGCAGTACTTC. As protein: CASSDTGQGRNEQYF.

The chain is built from TRBV6-5 and TRBJ2-1; 9 bases line up with TRBD1. The CDR3 consists of 16 residues. The ends lost 4 bases at V and 9 bases at J; junction bases unmatched: 13. Germline CDR1 and CDR2: MNHEY and SVGAGI. The CDR3 bases are TGTGCCAGCAGTTCGAAAACCGGGACAGGGATTTTTGAGCAGTTCTTC. Amino acids: CASSSKTGTGIFEQFF.

The chain recombines TRBV28 with TRBJ2-2, with 8 positions matching TRBD1. Germline lookup yields CDR1 MDHEN and CDR2 SYDVKM. J lost 6 bases, V lost 6 bases, and 9 bases had no gene match. The CDR3 is 15 amino acids. This chain's CDR3 is CASRIHTGGPGELFF. Here the CDR3 DNA reads TGTGCCAGCAGAATACATACAGGGGGACCCGGGGAGCTGTTTTTT.

This clone came up once. The chain is built from TRBV5-4 and TRBJ2-3; a weak D match, TRBD2 (5 bases). The CDR3 loop spans 16 amino acids. The ends were cut back, 3 bases at V and 4 bases at J, with 18 bases in the middle. The germline V gene has CDR1 SGHNT and CDR2 YYREEE (reference sequence). In DNA, the CDR3 is TGTGCCAGCAGCTCGGTAGCGATGACAAACGCAGATACGCAGTATTTT. Translated: CASSSVAMTNADTQYF.

The J gene is TRBJ1-1, the V gene TRBV27, with unresolved D. This CDR3 contains 15 residues. Germline V CDR1 and CDR2: MNHEY, SMNVEV (reference sequence). Trimming left V 4 bases short and J 4 bases short, with 16 bases between. CDR3 amino acids: CASSSRTFGSTEAFF. The CDR3 nucleotides are TGTGCCAGCAGTTCAAGGACCTTCGGGAGCACTGAAGCTTTCTTT.

This clone appeared a few times. The rearrangement joins TRBV5-6 to TRBJ2-7; 8 bases are a match to TRBD1. This CDR3 has 14 residues. Germline-derived CDR1 and CDR2 are SGHDT and YYEEEE. V dropped 3 bases and J dropped 3; count of bases not matched to a gene: 5. The CDR3 here is CASSSWTGNYEQYF. CDR3 DNA: TGTGCCAGCAGCTCTTGGACAGGGAACTACGAGCAGTACTTC. Combining the CDR3 with reference TRBV5-6 and TRBJ2-7 gives the whole variable domain DAGVTQSPTHLIKTRGQQVTLRCSPKSGHDTVSWYQQALGQGPQFIFQYYEEEERQRGNFPDRFSGHQFPNYSSELNVNALLLGDSALYLCASSSWTGNYEQYFGPGTRLTVT.

This chain connects TRBV7-2 to TRBJ1-2; 12 positions match TRBD1. Germline V gives CDR1 SGHTA, CDR2 FQGNSA. V lost 5 bases, J lost 7 bases, and 11 bases stayed unmatched. The CDR3 sequence is 16 residues long. The CDR3: CASSLRPGQGARGYTF. CDR3 nucleotide sequence: TGTGCCAGCAGCCTGCGCCCGGGACAGGGGGCCCGTGGCTACACCTTC. Complete variable domain (other parts from reference TRBV7-2 and TRBJ1-2): GAGVSQSPSNKVTEKGKDVELRCDPISGHTALYWYRQSLGQGLEFLIYFQGNSAPDKSGLPSDRFSAERTGGSVSTLTIQRTQQEDSAVYLCASSLRPGQGARGYTFGSGTRLTVV.

The chain recombines TRBV27 with TRBJ1-1, with TRBD1 identical over 7 bases. V shed 6 bases and J 3 bases; nucleotides not matched to a gene: 7. This CDR3 has 14 residues. Germline CDR1 MNHEY, CDR2 SMNVEV (reference sequence). This CDR3 reads CASRPGTADTEAFF. The CDR3 DNA is TGTGCCAGCAGACCCGGGACAGCAGACACTGAAGCTTTCTTT.

The chain employs TRBV7-6 and TRBJ2-2; D not resolved. V was pared by 1 base and J by 6 bases, with 6 bases between. The CDR3 has 13 residues. Germline CDR1 SGHVS, CDR2 FNYEAQ. CDR3 DNA sequence: TGTGCCAGCAGCTTAGATGTATCCGGGGAGCTGTTTTTT. Its translation is CASSLDVSGELFF. The entire variable domain, with the rest obtained from reference TRBV7-6 and TRBJ2-2, is as follows: GAGVSQSPRYKVTKRGQDVALRCDPISGHVSLYWYRQALGQGPEFLTYFNYEAQQDKSGLPNDRFSAERPEGSISTLTIQRTEQRDSAMYRCASSLDVSGELFFGEGSRLTVL.

CDR3 bases: TGTGCCAGCAGCTTGGGCGACAGTTCAAAAAACATTCAGTACTTC. Translating it yields CASSLGDSSKNIQYF. This rearrangement joins TRBV5-6 to TRBJ2-4; possible D gene TRBD1, 5 bases. This CDR3 has 15 residues. Between the trimmed V and J ends, which lost 0 bases and 4 bases, there was a span of 11 bases. Germline assignment: CDR1 SGHDT and CDR2 YYEEEE.

J is TRBJ2-7 and V is TRBV7-2, with no clear D. The V gene's germline CDR1 is SGHTA and CDR2 FQGNSA. The CDR3 covers 13 residues. V lost 5 bases and J lost 4, with 12 bases in between. In nucleotides, the CDR3 is TGTGCCAGCAGCGTGAGATGGTCGTACGAGCAGTACTTC. Amino acid sequence: CASSVRWSYEQYF.

This rearrangement joins TRBV6-5 to TRBJ2-5; D possibly corresponds to TRBD1 (7 bases). Germline CDR1 MNHEY, CDR2 SVGAGI. Trimming shortened V by 7 bases and J by 1 base, and 16 bases separated the two germline ends. CDR3 length: 15 amino acids. The CDR3 sequence is CASNPWRGPQETQYF. For the CDR3, the DNA is TGTGCCAGCAATCCCTGGAGGGGGCCCCAAGAGACCCAGTACTTC.

The rearrangement links TRBV7-2 to TRBJ2-7; unclear D gene. Germline V gene sequence: CDR1 SGHTA, CDR2 FQGNSA. This CDR3 is 14 amino acids long. V was trimmed by 2 bases and J by 5 bases, leaving 13 bases between them. DNA for the CDR3: TGTGCCAGCAGCTTATCGGCAGGCATCAACGAGCAGTACTTC. Encoded protein: CASSLSAGINEQYF.

This chain links TRBV6-5 with TRBJ2-5; D possibly corresponds to TRBD1 (6 bases). CDR3 length: 14 amino acids. V was trimmed by 2 bases and J by 1 base, leaving 8 bases between them. Germline CDR1 MNHEY, CDR2 SVGAGI. CDR3 sequence reads: CASSYLDSQETQYF. CDR3 in DNA: TGTGCCAGCAGTTACCTGGACAGCCAAGAGACCCAGTACTTC.

The chain has TRBV9 and TRBJ1-3; tentatively, D is TRBD1 (6 bases). Per the germline V gene, CDR1 is SGDLS and CDR2 is YYNGEE. The CDR3 runs to 15 residues. The V gene lost 4 bases and the J gene lost 1 base, with 12 bases spanning the gap. The chain's CDR3 is CASSSQGLSGNTIYF. CDR3 DNA sequence: TGTGCCAGCAGCTCACAGGGATTATCTGGAAACACCATATATTTT.

This clone has more than one count but fewer than ten. This rearrangement joins TRBV27 to TRBJ1-2; D is unclear. Germline loops: CDR1 MNHEY, CDR2 SMNVEV (reference sequence). This CDR3 contains 12 residues. V lost 7 bases, J lost 8 bases, and 14 bases lay in between. For the CDR3, the DNA is TGTGCCAGCACCGATCGGGGAGGCGGCTACACCTTC. This gives the protein CASTDRGGGYTF.

The chain carries TRBV11-3 and TRBJ2-5; perhaps TRBD2 as D (6 bases). There are 17 residues in the CDR3. Trimming removed 1 base from V and 1 base from J, with 16 bases in between. Germline V gene sequence: CDR1 SGHNT, CDR2 YENEEA. CDR3 DNA sequence: TGTGCCAGCAGCTTAGGAGTTCGTGAGCGGGCCCAAGAGACCCAGTACTTC. Amino acids: CASSLGVRERAQETQYF. The whole variable domain, filled in from reference TRBV11-3 and TRBJ2-5, reads EAGVVQSPRYKIIEKKQPVAFWCNPISGHNTLYWYLQNLGQGPELLIRYENEEAVDDSQLPKDRFSAERLKGVDSTLKIQPAELGDSAVYLCASSLGVRERAQETQYFGPGTRLLVL.

The chain uses TRBV6-1 and TRBJ2-5; the D is unclear. Per germline, CDR1 MNHNS and CDR2 SASEGT. The CDR3 spans 13 residues. The germline V and J ends were trimmed by 8 bases and 5 bases, with 15 bases remaining between them. CDR3 DNA: TGTGCCAGCGGAGACCTGGTATGGGAGACCCAGTACTTC. It translates to CASGDLVWETQYF.

The chain uses TRBV5-1 and TRBJ1-1; no firm D call. V lost 4 bases to trimming and J lost 8 bases, with 15 bases between them. Germline CDR1 SGHRS, CDR2 YFSETQ. The CDR3 has 13 amino acids. CDR3 region: CASSVVDSREAFF. As DNA, the CDR3 is TGCGCCAGCAGCGTGGTCGATAGTCGCGAAGCTTTCTTT.

This rearrangement joins TRBV5-1 to TRBJ2-3; 13 nucleotides match TRBD2. The CDR3 covers 16 residues. V lost 4 bases to trimming and J lost 5 bases; unmatched junction nucleotides: 7. Germline values: CDR1 SGHRS, CDR2 YFSETQ. CDR3 sequence: CASSAGLAGARDTQYF. As DNA, the CDR3 is TGCGCCAGCAGCGCTGGACTAGCGGGAGCTAGAGATACGCAGTATTTT.

CDR3 region: CASSPRTSGKGETQYF. The CDR3 DNA is TGTGCCAGCTCACCCCGAACTAGCGGGAAGGGAGAGACCCAGTACTTC. The rearrangement links TRBV18 to TRBJ2-5; TRBD2 matches at 10 bases. The CDR3 is 16 residues long. The V and J ends lost 3 bases and 4 bases, in that order; junction bases with no gene match: 8. Germline assignment: CDR1 KGHSH and CDR2 LQKENI. Filled out from reference TRBV18 and TRBJ2-5, the complete variable domain reads NAGVMQNPRHLVRRRGQEARLRCSPMKGHSHVYWYRQLPEEGLKFMVYLQKENIIDESGMPKERFSAEFPKEGPSILRIQQVVRGDSAAYFCASSPRTSGKGETQYFGPGTRLLVL.

The V gene is TRBV6-5, the J gene TRBJ2-4; no reliable D call. The CDR3 consists of 12 residues. The V gene's germline CDR1 is MNHEY and CDR2 SVGAGI. V was pared by 8 bases and J by 6 bases, with 11 bases between. As DNA, the CDR3 is TGTGCCAGCCTTAGCTTCACAAACATTCAGTACTTC. It is translated as CASLSFTNIQYF.

The V and J genes are TRBV28 and TRBJ1-1; D gene unclear. V lost 2 bases and J 4 bases, leaving 2 bases between the germline ends. The CDR3 has 11 residues. Germline assignment: CDR1 MDHEN and CDR2 SYDVKM. The CDR3 region has the DNA TGTGCCAGCAGTTTACTCACTGAAGCTTTCTTT. As protein: CASSLLTEAFF.

The chain links TRBV6-1 to TRBJ1-2; D gene unclear. V was shortened by 8 bases and J by 0 bases, with 4 bases between the two germline ends. This CDR3 has 11 amino acids. In germline, CDR1 is MNHNS, CDR2 SASEGT. CDR3 residues: CASRTNYGYTF. The CDR3, as DNA: TGTGCCAGCCGTACTAACTATGGCTACACCTTC.

The chain employs TRBV2 and TRBJ1-2, with D perhaps matching TRBD1 (5 bases). This CDR3 is built from 13 residues. The germline CDR1 and CDR2 sequences are SNHLY and FYNNEI. Deletions cut 6 bases from V and 7 bases from J, with 15 bases between. The CDR3 bases are TGTGCCAGCAGACTCAGGGACTTGGTTGGCTACACCTTC. Amino acid sequence: CASRLRDLVGYTF.

The chain couples TRBV5-4 to TRBJ2-2, with a weak D call TRBD1 (6 bases). CDR3 length: 14 amino acids. Germline CDR1 reads SGHNT; CDR2 reads YYREEE (reference sequence). V lost 3 bases, J lost 3 bases, and 9 bases lay in between. The DNA of the CDR3 is TGTGCCAGCAGCTCCGGACAGCACACCGGGGAGCTGTTTTTT. It encodes CASSSGQHTGELFF.

The rearrangement uses TRBV4-1 and TRBJ2-7; D remains ambiguous. The CDR3 is 16 residues long. Germline CDR1 is MGHRA and CDR2 is YSYEKL. Trimming left V 0 bases short and J 2 bases short, with 14 bases between. CDR3 protein: CASSQDQAGRAYEQYF. The CDR3 region has the DNA TGCGCCAGCAGCCAAGATCAGGCAGGAAGAGCCTACGAGCAGTACTTC.